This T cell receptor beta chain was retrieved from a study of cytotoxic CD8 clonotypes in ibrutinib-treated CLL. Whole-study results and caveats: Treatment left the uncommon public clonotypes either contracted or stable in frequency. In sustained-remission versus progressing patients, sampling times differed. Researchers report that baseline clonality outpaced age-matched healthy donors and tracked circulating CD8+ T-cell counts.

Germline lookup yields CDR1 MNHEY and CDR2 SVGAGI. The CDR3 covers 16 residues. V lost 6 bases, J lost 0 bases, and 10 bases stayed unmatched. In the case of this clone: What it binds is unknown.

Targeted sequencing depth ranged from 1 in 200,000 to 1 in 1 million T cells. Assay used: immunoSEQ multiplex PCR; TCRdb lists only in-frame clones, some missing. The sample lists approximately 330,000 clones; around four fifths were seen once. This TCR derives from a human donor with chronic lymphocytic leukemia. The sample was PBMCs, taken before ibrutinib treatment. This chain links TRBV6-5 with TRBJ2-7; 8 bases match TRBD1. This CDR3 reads CASSYNRGISSYEQYF. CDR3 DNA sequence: TGTGCCAGCAGCTACAACAGGGGGATCAGCTCCTACGAGCAGTACTTC.